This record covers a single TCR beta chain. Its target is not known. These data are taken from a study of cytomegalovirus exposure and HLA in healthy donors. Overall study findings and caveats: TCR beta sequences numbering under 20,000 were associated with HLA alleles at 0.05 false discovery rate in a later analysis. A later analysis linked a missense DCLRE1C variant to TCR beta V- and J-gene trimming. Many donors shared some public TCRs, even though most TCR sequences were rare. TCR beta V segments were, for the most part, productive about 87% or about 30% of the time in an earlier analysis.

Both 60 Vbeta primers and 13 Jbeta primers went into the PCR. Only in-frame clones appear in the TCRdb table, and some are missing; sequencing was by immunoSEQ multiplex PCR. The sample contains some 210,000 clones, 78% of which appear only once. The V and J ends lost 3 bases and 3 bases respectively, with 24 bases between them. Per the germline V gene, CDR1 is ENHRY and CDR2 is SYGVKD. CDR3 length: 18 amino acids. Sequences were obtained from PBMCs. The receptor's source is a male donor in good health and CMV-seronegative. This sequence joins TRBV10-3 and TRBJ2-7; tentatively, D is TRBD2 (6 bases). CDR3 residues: CAISDSLSEGGGSYEQYF. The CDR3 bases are TGTGCCATCAGTGATAGCTTGAGTGAAGGTGGAGGGAGCTACGAGCAGTACTTC.